This TCR beta chain emerged from a study of cytomegalovirus exposure and HLA in healthy donors. Notes on the study in general: The study reported that TCR beta sequences accurately predicted HLA-A and HLA-B alleles in most subjects.

Germline V gene data show CDR1 as SNHLY and CDR2 as FYNNEI. The V and J ends lost 1 base and 9 bases, in that order; junction bases with no gene match: 3. The CDR3 runs to 13 residues. Remarks on this clone: Its specificity is unknown.

Amplification used 60 Vbeta primers and 13 Jbeta primers. Data came from immunoSEQ multiplex PCR; TCRdb stores just in-frame clones and leaves some out. The sample shows 150,000 to 200,000 clones, roughly four fifths of them seen only once. Sample: PBMCs. The receptor was derived from a man in his fifties in good health and CMV-seropositive. The chain joins TRBV2 to TRBJ2-1, with TRBD2 matching 7 bases. CDR3 in amino acids: CASSEVLASEQFF. The CDR3 coding sequence is TGTGCCAGCAGTGAAGTACTAGCGAGTGAGCAGTTCTTC.